This T cell receptor beta chain is from a study of T cell responses to AZD1222 COVID-19 vaccine. To note about this clone: The antigen remains undetermined. Other nucleotide sequences from this sample produce the same CDR3.

The protocol was immunoSEQ multiplex PCR, while the TCRdb copy is restricted to in-frame clones and leaves out a portion. The sample consists of approximately 150,000 clones, roughly 92% of them appearing once. Findings of the study overall: Of spike-specific TCRs, nearly half reportedly target regions left unmutated in variants. CD4 TCRs linked to vaccination spanned spike, dominating at 160-218 and 743-854.

This sequence originates from an adult in good health. This specimen was peripheral blood, taken on day 0 of AZD1222 vaccination.

The CDR3 DNA reads TGTGCCAGCAGTGAAACCCTGGACAGTAATGAGCAGTTCTTC. This codes for CASSETLDSNEQFF. This sequence joins TRBV6-1 and TRBJ2-1, with a tentative D call TRBD1 (6 bases). V lost 2 bases and J 7 bases, leaving 12 bases between the germline ends. From germline, CDR1 is MNHNS and CDR2 SASEGT. The CDR3 has 14 residues.